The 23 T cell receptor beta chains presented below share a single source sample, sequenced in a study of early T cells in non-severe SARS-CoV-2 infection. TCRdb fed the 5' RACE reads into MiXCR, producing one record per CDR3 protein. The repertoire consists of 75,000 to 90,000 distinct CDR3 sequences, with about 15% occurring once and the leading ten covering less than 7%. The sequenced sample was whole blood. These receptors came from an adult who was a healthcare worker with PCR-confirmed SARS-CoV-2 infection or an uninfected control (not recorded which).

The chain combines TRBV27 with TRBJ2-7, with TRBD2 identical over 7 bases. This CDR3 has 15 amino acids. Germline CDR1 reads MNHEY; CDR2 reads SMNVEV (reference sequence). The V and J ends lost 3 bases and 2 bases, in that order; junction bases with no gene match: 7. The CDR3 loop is CASSLRGGVTYEQYF. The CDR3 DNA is TGTGCCAGCAGTTTGCGTGGGGGGGTCACCTACGAGCAGTACTTC.

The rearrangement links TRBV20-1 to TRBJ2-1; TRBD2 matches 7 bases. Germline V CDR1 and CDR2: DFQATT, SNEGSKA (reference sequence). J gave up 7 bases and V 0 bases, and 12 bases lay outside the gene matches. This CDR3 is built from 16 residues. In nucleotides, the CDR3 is TGCAGTGCTAGAGATATTGGCGCTAGCGGAAAGAATGAGCAGTTCTTC. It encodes CSARDIGASGKNEQFF.

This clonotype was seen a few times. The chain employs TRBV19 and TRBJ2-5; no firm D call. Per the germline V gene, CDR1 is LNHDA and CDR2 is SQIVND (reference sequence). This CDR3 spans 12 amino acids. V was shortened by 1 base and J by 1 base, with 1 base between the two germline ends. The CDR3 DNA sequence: TGTGCCAGTAGTATAGGCCAAGAGACCCAGTACTTC. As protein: CASSIGQETQYF.

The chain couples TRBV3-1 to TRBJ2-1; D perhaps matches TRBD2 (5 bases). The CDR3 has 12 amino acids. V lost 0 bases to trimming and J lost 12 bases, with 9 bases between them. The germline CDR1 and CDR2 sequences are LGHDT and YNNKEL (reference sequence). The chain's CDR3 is CASSQETGWQFF. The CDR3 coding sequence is TGTGCCAGCAGCCAAGAGACGGGATGGCAGTTCTTC.

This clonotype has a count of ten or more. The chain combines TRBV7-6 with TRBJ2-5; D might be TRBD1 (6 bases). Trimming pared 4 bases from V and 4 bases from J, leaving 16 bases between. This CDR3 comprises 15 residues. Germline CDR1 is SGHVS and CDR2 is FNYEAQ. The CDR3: CASSSLGAKRETQYF. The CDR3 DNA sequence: TGTGCCAGCAGCTCTCTGGGGGCCAAGCGAGAGACCCAGTACTTC.

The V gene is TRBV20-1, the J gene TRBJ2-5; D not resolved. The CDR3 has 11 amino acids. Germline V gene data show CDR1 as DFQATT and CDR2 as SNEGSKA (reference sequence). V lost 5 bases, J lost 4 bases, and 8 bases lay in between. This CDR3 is CSALTLETQYF. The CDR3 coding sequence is TGCAGTGCTCTGACCCTAGAGACCCAGTACTTC.

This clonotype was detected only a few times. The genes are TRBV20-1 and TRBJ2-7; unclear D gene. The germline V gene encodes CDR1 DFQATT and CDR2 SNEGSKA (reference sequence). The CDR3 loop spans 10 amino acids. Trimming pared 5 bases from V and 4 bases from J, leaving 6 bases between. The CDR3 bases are TGCAGTGCTCGAAAATACGAGCAGTACTTC. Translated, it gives CSARKYEQYF.

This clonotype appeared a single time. CDR3 DNA: TGCAGTGCGAAAGAGACAGGGTCGTTTGGGGCCAACGTCCTGACTTTC. Protein sequence: CSAKETGSFGANVLTF. The chain recombines TRBV20-1 with TRBJ2-6; 7 bases map to TRBD1. Germline loops: CDR1 DFQATT, CDR2 SNEGSKA (reference sequence). CDR3 length: 16 residues. V gave up 6 bases and J gave up 3 bases; unmatched junction bases: 11.

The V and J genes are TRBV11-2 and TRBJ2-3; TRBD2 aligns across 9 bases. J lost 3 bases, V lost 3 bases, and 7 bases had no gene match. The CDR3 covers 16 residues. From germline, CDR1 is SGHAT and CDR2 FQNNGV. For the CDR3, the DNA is TGTGCCAGCAGCTTCCCTAGCGGGATCAGGACAGATACGCAGTATTTT. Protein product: CASSFPSGIRTDTQYF.

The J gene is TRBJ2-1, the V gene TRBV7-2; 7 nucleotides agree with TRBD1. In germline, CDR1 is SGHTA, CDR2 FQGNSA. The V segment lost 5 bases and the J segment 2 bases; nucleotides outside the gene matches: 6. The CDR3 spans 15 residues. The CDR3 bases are TGTGCCAGCAGCGCTACAGGGGACCCCTACAATGAGCAGTTCTTC. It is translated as CASSATGDPYNEQFF.

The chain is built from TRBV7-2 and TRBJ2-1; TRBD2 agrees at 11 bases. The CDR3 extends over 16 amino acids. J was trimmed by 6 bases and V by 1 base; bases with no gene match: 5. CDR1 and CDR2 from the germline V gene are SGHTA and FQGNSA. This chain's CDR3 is CASSLEALAGGNEQFF. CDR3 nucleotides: TGTGCCAGCAGCTTAGAGGCTCTAGCGGGAGGCAATGAGCAGTTCTTC.

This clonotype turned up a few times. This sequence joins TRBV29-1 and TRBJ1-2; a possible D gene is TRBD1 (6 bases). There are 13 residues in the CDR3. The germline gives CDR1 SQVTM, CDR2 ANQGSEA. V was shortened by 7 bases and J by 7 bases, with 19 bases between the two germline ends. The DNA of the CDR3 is TGCAGCGCTAAACAGGGTCGGGGATTTGGCTACACCTTC. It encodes CSAKQGRGFGYTF.

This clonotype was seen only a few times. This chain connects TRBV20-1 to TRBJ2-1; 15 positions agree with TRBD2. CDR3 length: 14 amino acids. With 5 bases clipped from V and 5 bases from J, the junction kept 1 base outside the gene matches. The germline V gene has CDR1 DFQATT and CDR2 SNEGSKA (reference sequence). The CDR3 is CSAGLAGGNNEQFF. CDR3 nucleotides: TGCAGTGCTGGACTAGCGGGAGGGAACAATGAGCAGTTCTTC.

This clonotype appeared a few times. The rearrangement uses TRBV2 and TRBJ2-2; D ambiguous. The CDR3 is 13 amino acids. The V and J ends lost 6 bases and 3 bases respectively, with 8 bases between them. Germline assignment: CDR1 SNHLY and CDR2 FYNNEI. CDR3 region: CASRRIDTGELFF. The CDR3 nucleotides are TGTGCCAGCAGGAGGATAGACACCGGGGAGCTGTTTTTT.

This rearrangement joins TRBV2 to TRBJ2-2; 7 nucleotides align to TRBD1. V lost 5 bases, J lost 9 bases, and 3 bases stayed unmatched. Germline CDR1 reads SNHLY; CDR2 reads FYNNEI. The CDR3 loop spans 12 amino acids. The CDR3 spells CASSPGGRELFF. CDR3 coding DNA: TGTGCCAGCAGTCCAGGGGGACGGGAGCTGTTTTTT.

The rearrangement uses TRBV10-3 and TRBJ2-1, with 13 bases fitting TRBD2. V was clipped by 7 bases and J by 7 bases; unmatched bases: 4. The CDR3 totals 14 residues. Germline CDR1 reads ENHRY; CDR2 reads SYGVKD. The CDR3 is CAIMLGLAGNEQFF. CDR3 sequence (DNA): TGTGCCATCATGCTGGGACTAGCGGGAAATGAGCAGTTCTTC.

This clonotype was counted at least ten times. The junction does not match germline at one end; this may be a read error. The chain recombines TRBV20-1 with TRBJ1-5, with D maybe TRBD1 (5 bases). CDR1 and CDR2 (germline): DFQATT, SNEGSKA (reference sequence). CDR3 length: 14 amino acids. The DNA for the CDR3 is TGCAGTGTTAGACAAGGGACTCCAAATCAGCCCCAGCATTTT. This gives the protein CSVRQGTPNQPQHF.

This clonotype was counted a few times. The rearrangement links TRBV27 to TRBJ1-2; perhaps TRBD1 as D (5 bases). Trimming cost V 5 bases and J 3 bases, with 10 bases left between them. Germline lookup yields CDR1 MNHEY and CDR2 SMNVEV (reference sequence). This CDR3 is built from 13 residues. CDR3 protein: CASSPDSYYGYTF. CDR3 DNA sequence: TGTGCCAGCAGTCCCGACAGCTACTATGGCTACACCTTC.

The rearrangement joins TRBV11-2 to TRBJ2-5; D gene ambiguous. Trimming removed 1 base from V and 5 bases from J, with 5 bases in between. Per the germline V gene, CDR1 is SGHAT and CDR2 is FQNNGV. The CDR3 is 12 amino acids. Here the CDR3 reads CASSLVLETQYF. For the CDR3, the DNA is TGTGCCAGCAGCTTAGTATTGGAGACCCAGTACTTC.

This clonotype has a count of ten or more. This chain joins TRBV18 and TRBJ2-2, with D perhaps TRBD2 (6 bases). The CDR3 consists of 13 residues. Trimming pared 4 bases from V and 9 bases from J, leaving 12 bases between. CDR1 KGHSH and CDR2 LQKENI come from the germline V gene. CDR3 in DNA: TGTGCCAGCTCACTCGGGACTGACCGGGAGCTGTTTTTT. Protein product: CASSLGTDRELFF.

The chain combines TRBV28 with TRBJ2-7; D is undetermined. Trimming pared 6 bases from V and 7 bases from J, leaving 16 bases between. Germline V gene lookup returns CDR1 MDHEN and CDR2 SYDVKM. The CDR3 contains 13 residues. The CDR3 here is CASSPGAPREQYF. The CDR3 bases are TGTGCCAGCAGCCCCGGAGCCCCCAGAGAGCAGTACTTC. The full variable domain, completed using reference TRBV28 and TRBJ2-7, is DVKVTQSSRYLVKRTGEKVFLECVQDMDHENMFWYRQDPGLGLRLIYFSYDVKMKEKGDIPEGYSVSREKKERFSLILESASTNQTSMYLCASSPGAPREQYFGPGTRLTVT.

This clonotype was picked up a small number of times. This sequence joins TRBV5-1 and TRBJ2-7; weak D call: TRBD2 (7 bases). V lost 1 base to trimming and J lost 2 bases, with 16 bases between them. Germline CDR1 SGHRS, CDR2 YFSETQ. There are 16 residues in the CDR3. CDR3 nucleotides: TGCGCCAGCAGCTTGACTTCGGGGGGCCACCCCTACGAGCAGTACTTC. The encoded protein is CASSLTSGGHPYEQYF.

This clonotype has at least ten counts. CDR3 amino acids: CASSLGQWNEKLFF. CDR3 coding DNA: TGTGCCAGCAGCCTGGGACAGTGGAATGAAAAACTGTTTTTT. This sequence joins TRBV5-8 and TRBJ1-4; 7 nucleotides align to TRBD1. Germline V gene data show CDR1 as SGHTS and CDR2 as YDEGEE. The CDR3 has 14 residues. V dropped 4 bases and J dropped 5; count of bases not matched to a gene: 5.